This TCR beta chain came from a study of T cells in localized non-small cell lung cancer. Remarks on this clone: Its specificity is not known.

Overall study results and limits: In adjacent lung appeared a median 57 of the top 100 tumor clones. Maximal T cell clonality occurred in uninvolved adjacent lung, with tumor ranking below it. Only one tumor region went through sequencing, so heterogeneity may still be there.

Assay used: immunoSEQ multiplex PCR; TCRdb lists only in-frame clones, some missing. The table has approximately 72,000 clones, 80% to 90% seen once. Germline CDR1 and CDR2: GTSNPN and SVGIG (reference sequence). Trimming shortened V by 3 bases and J by 10 bases, and 15 bases separated the two germline ends. This CDR3 has 13 residues. The specimen was peripheral blood, collected before any cancer treatment. The rearrangement joins TRBV30 to TRBJ1-4; perhaps TRBD1 as D (5 bases). The TCR was taken from an older female donor with stage I lung adenocarcinoma. The CDR3 sequence is CAWSPLGGGKLFF. CDR3 DNA sequence: TGTGCCTGGAGCCCCCTCGGGGGGGGAAAACTGTTTTTT. Complete variable domain (other parts from reference TRBV30 and TRBJ1-4): SQTIHQWPATLVQPVGSPLSLECTVEGTSNPNLYWYRQAAGRGLQLLFYSVGIGQISSEVPQNLSASRPQDRQFILSSKKLLLSDSGFYLCAWSPLGGGKLFFGSGTQLSVL.